This TCR beta chain was identified during a study of blood T cell repertoires in COVID-19 (dated by TCRdb to the early 2020s). Regarding the study in general: Collaborator samples came from the United States, Italy and Spain and covered acute and convalescent phases of COVID-19. Where available, HLA class I and class II types were taken from metadata supplied by the sample provider and were not determined by assay-based typing. The dataset comprised deeply sampled blood TCRbeta repertoires from subjects exposed to, actively infected with, or recovered from COVID-19. The sample metadata nearly always contained a de-identified subject ID, COVID-19 status, age in years and sex. The repertoires were released in a freely available public database meant as a resource for research on the immune response to SARS-CoV-2. The material from the prospective study consisted of cDNA or gDNA derived from T cells, B-cell-depleted T cells, or PBMCs. The samples were drawn from the first 160 participants of the ongoing ImmuneRACE study and from under 1,500 subjects provided by 6 global collaborators. The paper's findings and limits, for the study overall: How much clinical and demographic metadata was included differed by source and by participant, and the metadata was provided uncurated.

One collaborating source in Seattle enrolled patients during active infection and followed them longitudinally through the course of disease. Collaborating institutions collected whole blood in K2EDTA tubes following their own protocols. For TCRbeta analysis, collaborators shipped samples in one of three forms: frozen whole blood, isolated PBMCs, or DNA extracted from either of those sample types. The immunoSEQ Assay, a bias-controlled multiplex PCR, was used to amplify TCRbeta CDR3 regions from genomic DNA. The authors' pipeline ran thus. The number of nucleated cells in each sample was estimated by amplification of reference gene primers within the assay. To quantify the absolute abundance of each unique TCRbeta CDR3 rearrangement, sequence reads were collapsed and filtered. For each sample, productive Simpson clonality was calculated as the square root of Simpson's diversity index over productive rearrangements. Here the immuneACCESS table is served through TCRdb, limited to in-frame sequences with V and J called. Missing clones are a known gap in these copies; in checked studies unresolved V genes cover under half, and the rest lacks a known reason. That table supplies the V and J calls and clone size; D and trimming were determined from the DNA. The sample includes 62,000 or so clones, with around 80% observed a single time. 11% to 15% of the sample rests with the top ten.

As regards this clone: It has no known antigen specificity. No base quality values were provided; no much bigger clone lies one nucleotide off.

V has 6 bases trimmed and J has 6 bases trimmed; junction bases matching no gene number 4. CDR1 WSHSY and CDR2 SAAADI are derived from the germline V gene. Taken from cysteine to phenylalanine, the CDR3 has 15 residues. Of the read, only the CDR3 DNA is kept; its 45 bases are in frame from base 1. The chain was built from TRBV10-2 and TRBJ2-1, with 14 bases aligning to TRBD2. The TCR was taken from a man in his sixties with COVID-19, enrolled during active disease. What was sequenced was peripheral blood. The DNA is TGCGCCAGCAGACTGACTAGCGGGGGGGGCAATGAGCAGTTCTTC. This translates into CASRLTSGGGNEQFF.